This T cell receptor (beta chain) was captured in a study of monozygotic twins with inflammatory bowel disease (dated by TCRdb to about 2019). For the wider study: The complete study included about 28 monozygotic twin pairs: 19 IBD-discordant Danish pairs and nine German pairs, of which four were IBD-concordant and five were IBD-discordant. Within discordant pairs, disease-associated traits were sought mainly by comparing IBD patients with their genetically identical healthy co-twins. Each individual had, on average, about 151 000 unique TCRalpha sequences and 181 000 unique TCRbeta sequences available for analysis.

Overall results and qualifications from the work: Repertoire similarity did not differ between concordant and discordant twins, which could be due to limited statistical power. Compared with healthy twins, IBD patients had fewer clonotypes in common with other individuals, a difference most pronounced in patients showing signs of disease activity. Background noise and inter-individual variability may have been introduced into the repertoires by the differing immunosuppressive treatments among patients. The results gave no support for a single strong signal or clonotype linked to IBD. TCRbeta repertoire diversity, by inverse Simpson index, was decreased in IBD patients compared with their healthy co-twins. Different T cell subtypes could not be distinguished in the analysis.

With regard to this clonotype: It has no known antigen specificity.

The method behind the library was 5' RACE. For each TCR library, about 4,000 ng of total RNA was used. For each sample, cDNA was synthesized in eight separate reactions using SMARTScribe reverse transcriptase. Unique molecular identifiers containing a 6-nucleotide sample barcode were introduced through template switching during cDNA synthesis. TCRalpha and TCRbeta cDNA was amplified by two nested PCRs of 16 and 9 cycles, with bead purification after each PCR. Before amplification, cDNA was treated with uracil DNA-glycosylase and purified using the QIAquick PCR purification kit. The second PCR added Illumina TruSeq-compatible adapters along with sample-specific barcodes. TapeStation and Qubit were used to check library quality and concentration, and 4 to 6 ng of each library was pooled. Pooled libraries were sequenced on an Illumina HiSeq2500 single-index Rapid Run with 2 x 100 bp reads and custom sequencing primers. In the paper's pipeline: PCR and sequencing errors were corrected by UMI-based consensus assembly using MiGEC version 1.2.6. MiXCR version 2.1.1 was used for V(D)J alignment, clonotype assembly and CDR3 extraction. To normalise gene usage, clonotype sharing and MAIT/NKT TCR abundance, the top 1000, 10 000 and 20 000 clonotypes in each sample were analysed. Diversity was computed as the inverse Simpson index with the vegan R package after downsampling to 27 000 UMIs. Paired Mann-Whitney U tests were applied to discordant twin pairs, and Benjamini-Hochberg correction was used for multiple testing. The reads were reprocessed in TCRdb, with one entry per CDR3 protein sequence and no accompanying DNA. TCRdb, rather than the study authors, made the V and J calls. Per the sample table, the count is a few hundred thousand distinct CDR3 sequences. Less than 2.5% of the sample rests with the top ten.

From each donor, an approximately 2.3 ml peripheral blood sample was collected into PAXgene tubes and kept at -80 degrees C. Total RNA was isolated from whole blood with the PAXgene blood miRNA kit on an automated QIAcube, without T cell sorting. Deep TCRalpha and TCRbeta repertoire profiling with unique molecular barcoding was performed on peripheral blood of monozygotic twin pairs concordant or discordant for inflammatory bowel disease. Smoking habits were recorded for all twin pairs, and individuals were classified as current, former or never smokers. From a lookup of the germline V gene, CDR1 and CDR2 are SGHRS and YFSETQ. CDR3 length: 16 amino acids, cysteine to phenylalanine. No DNA sequence was recorded.

The sequence was collected from a human donor with ulcerative colitis or Crohn's disease, or a healthy co-twin of an affected twin (not recorded which). The V and J segments used are TRBV5-1 and TRBJ2-7; TCRdb designates TRBD2, a call that cannot be tested without DNA. The source material was blood. The CDR3 protein: CASSLGGLAFSYEQYF. Where the CDR3 stops, the reference TRBV5-1 and TRBJ2-7 genes take over; the full variable domain is KAGVTQTPRYLIKTRGQQVTLSCSPISGHRSVSWYQQTPGQGLQFLFEYFSETQRNKGNFPGRFSGRQFSNSRSEMNVSTLELGDSALYLCASSLGGLAFSYEQYFGPGTRLTVT.